These T cell receptor beta chains were read from a single sample in a study of PD-1 blockade in classical Hodgkin lymphoma. Libraries were prepared by immunoSEQ multiplex PCR; TCRdb keeps only in-frame clonotypes and omits some of them. The repertoire includes more than 25,000 clones, 88% of them detected once, and around 6.7% sits in the top ten. The sequencing used CD8+ T cells from blood, collected at baseline. All receptors come from a human donor with classical Hodgkin lymphoma. The CDR3 runs from the conserved cysteine through the conserved F or W. The size of a clone is reported for some rows only, either as once, few or many, or as a class for expanded clones.

V: TRBV28; size: .; CDR3: CASSSPVPSSGRRSYEQYF
V: TRBV5-4; size: .; CDR3: CASSLSRGGNEQFF
V: TRBV29-1; size: .; CDR3: CSVEVGQVLAKNIQYF
V: TRBV10-3; size: .; CDR3: CAILFTSTRGTEAFF
V: TRBV7-9; size: once; CDR3: CASTPRTSGGFSSFYEQYF
V: TRBV27; size: .; CDR3: CASTPSIRGANEKLFF
V: TRBV5-6; size: .; CDR3: CASSYTPGQYYEQYF
V: TRBV27; size: .; CDR3: CASSLAGSTDTQYF
V: TRBV28; size: .; CDR3: CASSFQFNIGSLEQYF
V: TRBV6-5; size: .; CDR3: CASSYSKDSSNQPQHF
V: TRBV6-4; size: .; CDR3: CASSDSEGQGAKAFF
V: TRBV27; size: .; CDR3: CASTTGGTDTQYF
V: TRBV18; size: .; CDR3: CASSPTRAGTGELFF
V: TRBV27; size: .; CDR3: CASSHGYTGELFF
V: TRBV5-6; size: .; CDR3: CASSFEVPVKNTEAFF
V: TRBV9; size: .; CDR3: CASSSEGSYNEQFF
V: TRBV6-4; size: .; CDR3: CASSDSMGLAGSYNEQFF
V: TRBV9; size: .; CDR3: CASSGGETQYF
V: TRBV15; size: once; CDR3: CATSRLTTTGEKLFF
V: TRBV13; size: .; CDR3: CASSWEDRREAFF